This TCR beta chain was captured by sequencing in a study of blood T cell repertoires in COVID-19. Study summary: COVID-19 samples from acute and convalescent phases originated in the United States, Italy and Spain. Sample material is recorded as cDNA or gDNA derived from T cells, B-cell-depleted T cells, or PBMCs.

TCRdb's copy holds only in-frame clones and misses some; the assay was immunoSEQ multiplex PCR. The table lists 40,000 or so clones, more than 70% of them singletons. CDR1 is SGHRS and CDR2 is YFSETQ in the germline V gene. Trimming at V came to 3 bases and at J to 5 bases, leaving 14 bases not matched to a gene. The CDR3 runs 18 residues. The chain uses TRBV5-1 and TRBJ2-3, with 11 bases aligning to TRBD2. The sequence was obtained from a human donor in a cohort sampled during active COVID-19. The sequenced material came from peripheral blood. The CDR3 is CASSSRPLSGGAGDTQYF. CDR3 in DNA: TGCGCCAGCAGCTCCCGGCCCCTTAGCGGGGGGGCGGGAGATACGCAGTATTTT.